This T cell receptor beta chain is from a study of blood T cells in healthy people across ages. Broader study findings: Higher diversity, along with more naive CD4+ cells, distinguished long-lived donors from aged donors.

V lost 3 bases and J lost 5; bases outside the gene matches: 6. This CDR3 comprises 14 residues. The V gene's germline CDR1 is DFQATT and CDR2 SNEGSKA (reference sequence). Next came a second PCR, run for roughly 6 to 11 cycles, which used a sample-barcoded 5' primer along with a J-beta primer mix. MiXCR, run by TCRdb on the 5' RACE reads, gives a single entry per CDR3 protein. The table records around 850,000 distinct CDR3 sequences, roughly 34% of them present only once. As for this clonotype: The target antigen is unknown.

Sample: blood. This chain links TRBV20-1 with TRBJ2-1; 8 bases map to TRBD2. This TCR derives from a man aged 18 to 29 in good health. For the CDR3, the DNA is TGCAGTGCTAGCTCAAGCGGGGGAGACAATGAGCAGTTCTTC. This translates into CSASSSGGDNEQFF.